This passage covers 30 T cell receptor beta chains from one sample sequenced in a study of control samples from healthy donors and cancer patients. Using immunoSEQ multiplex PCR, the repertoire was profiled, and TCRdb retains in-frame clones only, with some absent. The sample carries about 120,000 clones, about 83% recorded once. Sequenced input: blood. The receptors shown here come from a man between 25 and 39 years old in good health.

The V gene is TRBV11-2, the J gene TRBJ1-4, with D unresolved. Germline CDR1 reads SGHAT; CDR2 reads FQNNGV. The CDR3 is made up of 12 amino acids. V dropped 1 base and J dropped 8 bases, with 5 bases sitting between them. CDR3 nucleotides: TGTGCCAGCAGCTTAGTAGGGGAAAAACTGTTTTTT. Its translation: CASSLVGEKLFF.

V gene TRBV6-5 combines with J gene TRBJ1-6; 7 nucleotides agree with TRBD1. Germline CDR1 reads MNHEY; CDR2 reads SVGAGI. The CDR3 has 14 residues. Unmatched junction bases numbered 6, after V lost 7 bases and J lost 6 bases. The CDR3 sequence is CASTYRGRNSPLHF. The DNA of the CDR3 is TGTGCCAGCACCTACAGGGGACGTAATTCACCCCTCCACTTT.

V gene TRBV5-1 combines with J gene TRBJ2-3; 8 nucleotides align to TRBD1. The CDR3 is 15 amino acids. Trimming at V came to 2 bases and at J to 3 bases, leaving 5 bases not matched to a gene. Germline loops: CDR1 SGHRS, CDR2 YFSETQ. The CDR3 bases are TGCGCCAGCAGCTTATGGACAGGGAGGACAGATACGCAGTATTTT. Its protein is CASSLWTGRTDTQYF.

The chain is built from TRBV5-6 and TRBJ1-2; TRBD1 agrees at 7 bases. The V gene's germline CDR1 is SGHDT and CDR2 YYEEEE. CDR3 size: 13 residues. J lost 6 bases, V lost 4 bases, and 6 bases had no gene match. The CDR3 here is CASSLGQADGYTF. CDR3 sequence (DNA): TGTGCCAGCAGCCTAGGACAGGCTGATGGCTACACCTTC.

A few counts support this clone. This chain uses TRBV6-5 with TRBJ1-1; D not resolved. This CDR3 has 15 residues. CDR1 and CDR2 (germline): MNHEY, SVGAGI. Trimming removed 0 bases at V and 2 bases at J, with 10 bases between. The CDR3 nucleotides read TGTGCCAGCAGTTACTCGAGCAGGCGAAACACTGAAGCTTTCTTT. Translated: CASSYSSRRNTEAFF.

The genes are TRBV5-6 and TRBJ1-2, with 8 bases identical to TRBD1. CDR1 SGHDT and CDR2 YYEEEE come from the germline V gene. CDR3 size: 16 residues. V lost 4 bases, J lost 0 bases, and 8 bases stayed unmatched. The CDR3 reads CASSRLDREPNYGYTF. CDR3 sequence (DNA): TGTGCCAGCAGCCGATTGGACAGGGAGCCTAACTATGGCTACACCTTC.

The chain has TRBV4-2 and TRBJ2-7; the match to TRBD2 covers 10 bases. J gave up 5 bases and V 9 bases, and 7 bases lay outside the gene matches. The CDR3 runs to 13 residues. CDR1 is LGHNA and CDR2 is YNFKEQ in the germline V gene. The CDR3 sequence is CASKREGLDEQYF. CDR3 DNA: TGTGCCAGTAAGCGGGAGGGGTTAGACGAGCAGTACTTC.

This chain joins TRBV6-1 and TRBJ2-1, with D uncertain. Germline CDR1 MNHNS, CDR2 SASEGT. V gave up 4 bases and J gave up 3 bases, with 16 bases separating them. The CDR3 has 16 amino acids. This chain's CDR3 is CASSVRHRSYYNEQFF. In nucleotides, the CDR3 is TGTGCCAGCAGTGTCCGACACCGATCCTACTACAATGAGCAGTTCTTC.

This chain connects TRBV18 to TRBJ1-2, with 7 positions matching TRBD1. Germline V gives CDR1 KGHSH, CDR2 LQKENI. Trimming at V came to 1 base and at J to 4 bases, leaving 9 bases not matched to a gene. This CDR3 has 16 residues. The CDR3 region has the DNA TGTGCCAGCTCACCACGGCGACAGGGAGGTAGCTATGGCTACACCTTC. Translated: CASSPRRQGGSYGYTF.

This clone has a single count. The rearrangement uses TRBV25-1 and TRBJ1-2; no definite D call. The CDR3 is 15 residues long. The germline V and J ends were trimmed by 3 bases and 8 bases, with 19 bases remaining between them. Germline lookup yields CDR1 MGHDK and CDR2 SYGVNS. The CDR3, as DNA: TGTGCCAGCAGTGATGTCTTTTATGGGATCGGGGGCTACACCTTC. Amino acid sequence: CASSDVFYGIGGYTF.

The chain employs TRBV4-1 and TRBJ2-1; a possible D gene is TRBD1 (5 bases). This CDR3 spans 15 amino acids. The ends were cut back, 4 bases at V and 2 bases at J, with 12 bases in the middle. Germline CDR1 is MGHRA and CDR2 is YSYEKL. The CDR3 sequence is CASSLEWGTYNEQFF. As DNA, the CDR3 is TGCGCCAGCAGCCTGGAATGGGGCACCTACAATGAGCAGTTCTTC.

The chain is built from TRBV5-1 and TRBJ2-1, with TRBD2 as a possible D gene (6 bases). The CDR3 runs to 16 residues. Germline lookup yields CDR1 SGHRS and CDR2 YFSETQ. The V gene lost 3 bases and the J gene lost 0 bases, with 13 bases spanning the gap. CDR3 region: CASSYARGGSYNEQFF. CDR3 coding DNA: TGCGCCAGCAGCTATGCCCGGGGAGGCTCCTACAATGAGCAGTTCTTC.

For the CDR3, the DNA is TGTGCCACCCAGCGGGGGGACAACGGCCACTCTGGAAACACCATATATTTT. Translating it yields CATQRGDNGHSGNTIYF. The V and J genes are TRBV18 and TRBJ1-3, with D tentatively TRBD1 (6 bases). Germline CDR1 reads KGHSH; CDR2 reads LQKENI. V was trimmed by 10 bases and J by 0 bases, leaving 22 bases between them. The CDR3 is 17 amino acids.

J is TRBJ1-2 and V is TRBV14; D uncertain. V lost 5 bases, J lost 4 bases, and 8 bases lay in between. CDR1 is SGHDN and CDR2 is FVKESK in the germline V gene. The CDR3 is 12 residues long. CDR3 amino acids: CASSGSFYGYTF. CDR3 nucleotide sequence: TGTGCCAGCAGCGGTAGCTTCTATGGCTACACCTTC. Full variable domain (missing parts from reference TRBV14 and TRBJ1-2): EAGVTQFPSHSVIEKGQTVTLRCDPISGHDNLYWYRRVMGKEIKFLLHFVKESKQDESGMPNNRFLAERTGGTYSTLKVQPAELEDSGVYFCASSGSFYGYTFGSGTRLTVV.

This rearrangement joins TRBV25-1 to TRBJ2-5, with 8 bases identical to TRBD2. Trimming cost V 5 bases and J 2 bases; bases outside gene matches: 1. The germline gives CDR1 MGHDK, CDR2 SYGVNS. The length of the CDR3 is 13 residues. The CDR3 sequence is CASSRGGQETQYF. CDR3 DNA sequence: TGTGCCAGCAGTCGGGGGGGGCAAGAGACCCAGTACTTC.

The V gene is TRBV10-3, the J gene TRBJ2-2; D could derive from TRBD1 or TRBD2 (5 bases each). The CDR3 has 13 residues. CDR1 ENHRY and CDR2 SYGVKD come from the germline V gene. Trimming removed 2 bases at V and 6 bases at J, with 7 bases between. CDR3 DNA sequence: TGTGCCATCAGTGAGCGGGGACCCGGGGAGCTGTTTTTT. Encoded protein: CAISERGPGELFF.

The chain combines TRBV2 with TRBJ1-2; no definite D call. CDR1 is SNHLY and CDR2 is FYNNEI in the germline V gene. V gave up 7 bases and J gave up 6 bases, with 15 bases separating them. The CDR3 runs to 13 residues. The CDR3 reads CASIGGRYNGYTF. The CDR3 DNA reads TGTGCCAGCATCGGAGGGAGGTACAATGGCTACACCTTC.

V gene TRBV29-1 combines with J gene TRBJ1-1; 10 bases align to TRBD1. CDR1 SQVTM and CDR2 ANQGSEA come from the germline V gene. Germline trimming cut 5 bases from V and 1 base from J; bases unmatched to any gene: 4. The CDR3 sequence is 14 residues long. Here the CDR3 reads CSVSTGGGNTEAFF. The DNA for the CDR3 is TGCAGCGTTTCGACAGGGGGCGGGAACACTGAAGCTTTCTTT.

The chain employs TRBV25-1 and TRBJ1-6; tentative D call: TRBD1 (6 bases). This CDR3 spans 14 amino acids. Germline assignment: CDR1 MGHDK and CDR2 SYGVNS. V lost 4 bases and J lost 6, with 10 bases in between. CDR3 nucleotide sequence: TGTGCCAGCAGTGGGGGGCATAGTAATTCACCCCTCCACTTT. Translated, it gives CASSGGHSNSPLHF.

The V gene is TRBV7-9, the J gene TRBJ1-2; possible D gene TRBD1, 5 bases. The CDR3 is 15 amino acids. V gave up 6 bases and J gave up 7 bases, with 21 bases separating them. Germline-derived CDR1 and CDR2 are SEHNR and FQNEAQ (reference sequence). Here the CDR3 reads CASSYRGREAGGYTF. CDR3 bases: TGTGCCAGCAGTTACCGGGGGAGGGAAGCGGGTGGCTACACCTTC.

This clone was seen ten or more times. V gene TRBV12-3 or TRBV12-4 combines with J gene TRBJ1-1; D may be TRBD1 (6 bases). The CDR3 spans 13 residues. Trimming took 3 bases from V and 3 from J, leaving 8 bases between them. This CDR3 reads CASSLSGDTEAFF. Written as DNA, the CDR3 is TGTGCCAGCAGTTTGTCAGGGGACACTGAAGCTTTCTTT.

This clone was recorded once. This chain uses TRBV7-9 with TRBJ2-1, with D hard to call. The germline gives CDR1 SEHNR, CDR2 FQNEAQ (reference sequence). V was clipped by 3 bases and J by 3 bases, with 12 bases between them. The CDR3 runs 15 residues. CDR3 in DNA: TGTGCCAGCAGCTTCACCCGCCCCATCTACAATGAGCAGTTCTTC. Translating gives CASSFTRPIYNEQFF. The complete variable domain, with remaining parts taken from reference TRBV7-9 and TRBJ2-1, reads DTGVSQNPRHKITKRGQNVTFRCDPISEHNRLYWYRQTLGQGPEFLTYFQNEAQLEKSRLLSDRFSAERPKGSFSTLEIQRTEQGDSAMYLCASSFTRPIYNEQFFGPGTRLTVL.

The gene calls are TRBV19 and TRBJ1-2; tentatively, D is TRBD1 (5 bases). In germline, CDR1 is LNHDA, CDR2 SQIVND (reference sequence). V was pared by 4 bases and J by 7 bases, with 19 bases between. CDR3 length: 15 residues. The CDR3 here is CASSNGGDSARGYTF. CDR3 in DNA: TGTGCCAGTAGTAATGGGGGGGACTCCGCCCGTGGCTACACCTTC.

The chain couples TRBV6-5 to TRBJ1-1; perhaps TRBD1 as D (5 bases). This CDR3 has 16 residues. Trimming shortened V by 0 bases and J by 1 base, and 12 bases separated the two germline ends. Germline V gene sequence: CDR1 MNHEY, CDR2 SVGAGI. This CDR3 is CASSYSTPRANTEAFF. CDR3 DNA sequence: TGTGCCAGCAGTTACTCGACTCCCAGGGCGAACACTGAAGCTTTCTTT.

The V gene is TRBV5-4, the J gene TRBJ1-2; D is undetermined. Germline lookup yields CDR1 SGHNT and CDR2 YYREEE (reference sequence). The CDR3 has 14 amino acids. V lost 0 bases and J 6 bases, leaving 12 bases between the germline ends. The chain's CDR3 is CASSLENMDHGYTF. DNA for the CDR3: TGTGCCAGCAGCTTGGAAAACATGGACCATGGCTACACCTTC.

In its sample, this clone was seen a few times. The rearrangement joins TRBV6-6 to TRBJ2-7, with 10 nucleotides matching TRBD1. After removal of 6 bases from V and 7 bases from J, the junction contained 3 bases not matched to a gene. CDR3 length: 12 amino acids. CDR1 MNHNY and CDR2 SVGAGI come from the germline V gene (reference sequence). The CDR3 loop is CASSDRGREQYV. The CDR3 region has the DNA TGTGCCAGCAGCGACAGGGGGCGAGAGCAGTACGTC.

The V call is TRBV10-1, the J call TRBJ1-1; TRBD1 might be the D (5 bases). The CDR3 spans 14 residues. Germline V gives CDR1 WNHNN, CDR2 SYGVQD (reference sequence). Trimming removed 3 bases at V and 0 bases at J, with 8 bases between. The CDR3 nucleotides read TGCGCCAGCAGTGATCCGGGGGTGAACACTGAAGCTTTCTTT. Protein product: CASSDPGVNTEAFF.

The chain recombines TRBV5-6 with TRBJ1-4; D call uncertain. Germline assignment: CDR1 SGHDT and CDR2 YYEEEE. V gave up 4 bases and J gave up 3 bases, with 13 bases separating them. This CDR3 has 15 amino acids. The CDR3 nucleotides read TGTGCCAGCAGCAGTTGGGCCTCAGCTAATGAAAAACTGTTTTTT. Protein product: CASSSWASANEKLFF.

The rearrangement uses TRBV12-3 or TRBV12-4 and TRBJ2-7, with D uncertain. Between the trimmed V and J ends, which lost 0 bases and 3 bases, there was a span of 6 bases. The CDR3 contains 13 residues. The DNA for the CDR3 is TGTGCCAGCAGTTTAGCAGGAATCTACGAGCAGTACTTC. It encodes CASSLAGIYEQYF.

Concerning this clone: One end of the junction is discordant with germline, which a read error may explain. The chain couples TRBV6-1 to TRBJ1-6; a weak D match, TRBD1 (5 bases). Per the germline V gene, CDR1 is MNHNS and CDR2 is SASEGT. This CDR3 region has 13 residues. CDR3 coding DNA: TGTGCCAGCAATGAAGCCCAAAGGGGACCCCTCCACTTT. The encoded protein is CASNEAQRGPLHF.